This T cell receptor (beta chain) emerged from a study of blood T cells in healthy people across ages. Germline V lookup: CDR1 MGHDK, CDR2 SYGVNS. This CDR3 has 16 residues. V lost 8 bases to trimming and J lost 8 bases; unmatched junction nucleotides: 12. A second PCR of 7 to 11 cycles used a sample-barcoded 5' primer and a J-beta primer mix. TCRdb ran MiXCR on the 5' RACE reads and lists one entry per CDR3 protein. The profile shows roughly 1,500,000 distinct CDR3 sequences, roughly 45% of them singletons. This clonotype has only a few counts. Sequencing was carried out using blood. This TCR derives from a woman aged 18-29 years in good health. V gene TRBV25-1 combines with J gene TRBJ2-1; TRBD2 matches at 13 bases. CDR3 sequence (DNA): TGTGCCAGCGGTCCCATGGGACTAGCGGGAAGGGATGAGCAGTTCTTC. It is translated as CASGPMGLAGRDEQFF.